The following is a T cell receptor (beta chain) sequence with its context. Its antigen remains unidentified. The data derive from a study of T cell responses to AZD1222 COVID-19 vaccine. The data were produced by immunoSEQ multiplex PCR, yet TCRdb's version contains in-frame clones alone and is incomplete. The repertoire holds about 220,000 clones, with 90% to 95% as singletons. Study-wide results and limits: Clonal diversity was possibly underestimated; the donors were predominantly white British and more often female. Just six people given AZD1222 tested seropositive at baseline.

This CDR3 is 13 amino acids long. Per germline, CDR1 ENHRY and CDR2 SYGVKD. The ends lost 6 bases at V and 6 bases at J; junction bases unmatched: 5. The chain recombines TRBV10-3 with TRBJ1-2, with 9 bases that match TRBD1. This TCR was recovered from an adult in good health. The sequencing used peripheral blood, collected on day 0 of MenACWY control vaccination. DNA of the CDR3: TGTGCCATCAGGGCCGGGACAGGGAATGGCTACACCTTC. As protein: CAIRAGTGNGYTF.